This T cell receptor beta chain stems from a study of blood T cell repertoires in COVID-19. Across the study: Researchers got acute and convalescent COVID-19 samples from the United States, Italy and Spain. The analysed material was cDNA or gDNA that came from T cells, B-cell-depleted T cells, or PBMCs.

Trimming took 6 bases from V and 7 from J, leaving 18 bases between them. CDR1 is SNHLY, CDR2 FYNNEI, per germline. The CDR3 is made up of 14 amino acids. Only in-frame clones appear in the TCRdb table, and some are missing; sequencing was by immunoSEQ multiplex PCR. The profile shows some 110,000 clones, around 88% of them singletons. Source material: peripheral blood. This TCR was sampled from a human donor in a cohort sampled during active COVID-19. This sequence joins TRBV2 and TRBJ1-2; the D gene is possibly TRBD1 (5 bases). The CDR3 loop is CASRSDQGYFGYTF. CDR3 nucleotides: TGTGCCAGCAGGTCCGATCAGGGATACTTTGGCTACACCTTC. Full variable domain (outside the CDR3, taken from reference TRBV2 and TRBJ1-2): EPEVTQTPSHQVTQMGQEVILRCVPISNHLYFYWYRQILGQKVEFLVSFYNNEISEKSEIFDDQFSVERPDGSNFTLKIRSTKLEDSAMYFCASRSDQGYFGYTFGSGTRLTVV.